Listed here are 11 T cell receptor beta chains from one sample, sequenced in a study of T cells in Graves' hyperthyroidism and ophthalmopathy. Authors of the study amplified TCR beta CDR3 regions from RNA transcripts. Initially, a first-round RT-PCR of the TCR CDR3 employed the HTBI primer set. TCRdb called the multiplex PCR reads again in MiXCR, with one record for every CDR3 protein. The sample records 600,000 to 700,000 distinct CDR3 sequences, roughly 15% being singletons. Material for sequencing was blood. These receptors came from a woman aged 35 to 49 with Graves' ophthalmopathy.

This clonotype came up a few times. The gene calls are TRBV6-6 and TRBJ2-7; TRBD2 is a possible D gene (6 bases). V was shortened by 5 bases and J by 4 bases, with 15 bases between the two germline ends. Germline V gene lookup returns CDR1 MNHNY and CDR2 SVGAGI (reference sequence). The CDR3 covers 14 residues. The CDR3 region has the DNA TGTGCCAGCAGTCGGGACTCAGCAGTTTACGAGCAGTACTTC. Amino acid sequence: CASSRDSAVYEQYF.

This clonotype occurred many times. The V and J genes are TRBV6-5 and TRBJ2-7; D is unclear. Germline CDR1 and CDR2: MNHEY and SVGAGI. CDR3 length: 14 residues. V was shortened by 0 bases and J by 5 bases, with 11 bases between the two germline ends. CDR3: CASSYSAGLDEQYF. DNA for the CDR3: TGTGCCAGCAGTTACTCCGCAGGTTTGGACGAGCAGTACTTC.

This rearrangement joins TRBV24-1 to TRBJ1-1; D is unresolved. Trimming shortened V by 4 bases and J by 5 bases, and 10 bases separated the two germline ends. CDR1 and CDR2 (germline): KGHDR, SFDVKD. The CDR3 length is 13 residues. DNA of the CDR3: TGTGCCACCAGTGACCCGAGTTATACTGAAGCTTTCTTT. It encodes CATSDPSYTEAFF.

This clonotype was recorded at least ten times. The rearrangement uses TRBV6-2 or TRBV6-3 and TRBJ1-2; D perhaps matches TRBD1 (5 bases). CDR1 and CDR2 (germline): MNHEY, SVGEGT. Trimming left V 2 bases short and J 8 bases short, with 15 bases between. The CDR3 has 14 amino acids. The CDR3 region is CASSYGQGDWGYTF. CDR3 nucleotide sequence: TGTGCCAGCAGTTACGGCCAGGGAGATTGGGGCTACACCTTC.

The CDR3 bases are TGTGCCAGCAGCTTCCTAGCGGGAGGGCCCGGGGAGCTGTTTTTT. Protein sequence: CASSFLAGGPGELFF. The chain joins TRBV7-3 to TRBJ2-2; 12 nucleotides agree with TRBD2. The V gene end was trimmed by 3 bases and the J gene end by 6 bases; junction bases not matched to a gene: 2. CDR1 SGHTA and CDR2 FQGTGA come from the germline V gene. There are 15 residues in the CDR3.

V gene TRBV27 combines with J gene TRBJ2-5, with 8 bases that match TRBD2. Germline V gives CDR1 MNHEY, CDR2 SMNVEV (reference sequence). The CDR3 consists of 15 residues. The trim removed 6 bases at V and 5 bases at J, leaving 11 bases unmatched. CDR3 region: CASSPRPRGGETQYF. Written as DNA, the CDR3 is TGTGCCAGCAGCCCCCGACCCCGGGGGGGGGAGACCCAGTACTTC.

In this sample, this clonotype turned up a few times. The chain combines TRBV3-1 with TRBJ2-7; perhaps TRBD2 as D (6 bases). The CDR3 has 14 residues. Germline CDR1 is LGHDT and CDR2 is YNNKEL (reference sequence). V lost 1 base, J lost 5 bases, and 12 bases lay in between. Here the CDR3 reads CASSQAGSPNEQYF. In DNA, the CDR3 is TGTGCCAGCAGCCAAGCCGGGAGTCCCAACGAGCAGTACTTC.

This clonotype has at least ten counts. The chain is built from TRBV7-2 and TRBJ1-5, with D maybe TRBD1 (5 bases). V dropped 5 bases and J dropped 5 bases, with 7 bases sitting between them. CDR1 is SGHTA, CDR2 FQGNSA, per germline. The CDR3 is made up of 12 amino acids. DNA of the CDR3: TGTGCCAGCAGCGGGGGGGATCAGCCCCAGCATTTT. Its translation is CASSGGDQPQHF.

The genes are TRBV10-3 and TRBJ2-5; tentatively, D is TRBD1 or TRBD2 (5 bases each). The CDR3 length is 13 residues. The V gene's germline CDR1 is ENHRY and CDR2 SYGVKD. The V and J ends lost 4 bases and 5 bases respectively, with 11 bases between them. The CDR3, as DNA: TGTGCCATCAGTGGGGGGTCTTTTGAGACCCAGTACTTC. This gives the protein CAISGGSFETQYF.

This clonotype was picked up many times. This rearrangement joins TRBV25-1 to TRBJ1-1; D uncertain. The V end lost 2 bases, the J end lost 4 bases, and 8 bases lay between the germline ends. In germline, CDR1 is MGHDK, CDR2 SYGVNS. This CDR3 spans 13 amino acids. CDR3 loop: CASSEIESTEAFF. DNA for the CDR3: TGTGCCAGCAGTGAAATAGAATCCACTGAAGCTTTCTTT.

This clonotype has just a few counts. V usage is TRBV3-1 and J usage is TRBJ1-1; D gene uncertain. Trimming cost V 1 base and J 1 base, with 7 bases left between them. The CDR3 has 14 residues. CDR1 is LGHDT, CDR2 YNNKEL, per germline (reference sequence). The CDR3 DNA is TGTGCCAGCAGCCAAGTCTGGGGGAACACTGAAGCTTTCTTT. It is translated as CASSQVWGNTEAFF.